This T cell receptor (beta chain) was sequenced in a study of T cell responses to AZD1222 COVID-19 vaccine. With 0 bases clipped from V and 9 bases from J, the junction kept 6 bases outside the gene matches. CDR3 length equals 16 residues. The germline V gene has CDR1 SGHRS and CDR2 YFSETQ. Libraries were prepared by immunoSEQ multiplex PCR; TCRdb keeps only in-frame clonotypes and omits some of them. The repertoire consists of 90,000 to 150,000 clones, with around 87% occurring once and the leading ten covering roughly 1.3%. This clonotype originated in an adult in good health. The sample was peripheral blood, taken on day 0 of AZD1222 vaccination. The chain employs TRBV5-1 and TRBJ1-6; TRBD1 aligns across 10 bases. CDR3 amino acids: CASSLDPGTGASPLHF. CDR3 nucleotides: TGCGCCAGCAGCTTGGACCCCGGGACAGGGGCTTCACCCCTCCACTTT. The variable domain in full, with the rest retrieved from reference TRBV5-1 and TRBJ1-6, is KAGVTQTPRYLIKTRGQQVTLSCSPISGHRSVSWYQQTPGQGLQFLFEYFSETQRNKGNFPGRFSGRQFSNSRSEMNVSTLELGDSALYLCASSLDPGTGASPLHFGNGTRLTVT.